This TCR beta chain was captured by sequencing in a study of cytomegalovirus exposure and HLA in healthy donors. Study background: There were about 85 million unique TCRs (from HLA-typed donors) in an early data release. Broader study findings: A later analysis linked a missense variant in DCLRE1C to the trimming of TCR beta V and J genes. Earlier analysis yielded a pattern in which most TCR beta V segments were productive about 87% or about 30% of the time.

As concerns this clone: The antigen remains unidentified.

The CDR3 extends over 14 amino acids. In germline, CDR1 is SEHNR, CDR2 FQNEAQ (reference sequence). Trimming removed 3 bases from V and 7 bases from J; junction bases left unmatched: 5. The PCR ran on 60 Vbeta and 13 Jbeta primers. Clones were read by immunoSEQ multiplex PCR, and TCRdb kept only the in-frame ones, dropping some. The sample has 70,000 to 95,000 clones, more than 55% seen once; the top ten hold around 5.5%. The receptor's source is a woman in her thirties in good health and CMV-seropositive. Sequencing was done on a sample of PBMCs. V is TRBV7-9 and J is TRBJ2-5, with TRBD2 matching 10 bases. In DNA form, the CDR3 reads TGTGCCAGCAGCTTCCTTAGCGGGGGGACGACCCAGTACTTC. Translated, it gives CASSFLSGGTTQYF.